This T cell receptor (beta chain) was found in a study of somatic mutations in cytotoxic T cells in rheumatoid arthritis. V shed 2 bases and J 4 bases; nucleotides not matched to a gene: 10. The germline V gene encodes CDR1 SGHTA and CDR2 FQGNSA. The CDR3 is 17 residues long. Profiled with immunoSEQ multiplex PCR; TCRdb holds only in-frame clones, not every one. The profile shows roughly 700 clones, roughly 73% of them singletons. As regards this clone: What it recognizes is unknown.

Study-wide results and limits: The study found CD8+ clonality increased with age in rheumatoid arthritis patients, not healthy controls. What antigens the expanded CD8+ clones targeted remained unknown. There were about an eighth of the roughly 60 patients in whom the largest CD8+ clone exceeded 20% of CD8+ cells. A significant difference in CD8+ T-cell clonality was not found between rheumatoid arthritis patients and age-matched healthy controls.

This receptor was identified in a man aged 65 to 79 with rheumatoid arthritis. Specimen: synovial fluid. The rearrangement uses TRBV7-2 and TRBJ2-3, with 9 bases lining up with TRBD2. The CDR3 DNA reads TGTGCCAGCAGCTTAAAACAGGGTAGCGGGGGCGCAGATACGCAGTATTTT. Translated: CASSLKQGSGGADTQYF.